This T cell receptor (beta chain) is drawn from a study of blood T cell repertoires in COVID-19. About the study: From the United States, Italy and Spain came samples of acute and convalescent COVID-19. PBMCs, B-cell-depleted T cells, or T cells provided the cDNA or gDNA that made up the material.

Original data processing: Estimation of nucleated cell counts was performed using reference gene primer amplification. Here immunoSEQ multiplex PCR was the method, and the copy in TCRdb shows in-frame clones only, minus some. V, J and clone size are taken as reported in that table, and D and trimming were inferred from the DNA itself. Of about 160,000 clones in the sample, approximately 92% were seen once. Trimming shortened V by 5 bases and J by 2 bases, and 15 bases separated the two germline ends. The CDR3 totals 15 residues. Germline-derived CDR1 and CDR2 are LNHDA and SQIVND (reference sequence). The sample holds one count of this clone.

The chain employs TRBV19 and TRBJ1-1; D uncertain. The sequence was obtained from a woman aged 45-60 years with acute or convalescent COVID-19. The specimen was peripheral blood. The CDR3 DNA is TGTGCCAGTAGTGTTGGTCGAGGGTATAACACTGAAGCTTTCTTT. This encodes CASSVGRGYNTEAFF. The full variable domain, rest sourced from reference TRBV19 and TRBJ1-1, is DGGITQSPKYLFRKEGQNVTLSCEQNLNHDAMYWYRQDPGQGLRLIYYSQIVNDFQKGDIAEGYSVSREKKESFPLTVTSAQKNPTAFYLCASSVGRGYNTEAFFGQGTRLTVV.